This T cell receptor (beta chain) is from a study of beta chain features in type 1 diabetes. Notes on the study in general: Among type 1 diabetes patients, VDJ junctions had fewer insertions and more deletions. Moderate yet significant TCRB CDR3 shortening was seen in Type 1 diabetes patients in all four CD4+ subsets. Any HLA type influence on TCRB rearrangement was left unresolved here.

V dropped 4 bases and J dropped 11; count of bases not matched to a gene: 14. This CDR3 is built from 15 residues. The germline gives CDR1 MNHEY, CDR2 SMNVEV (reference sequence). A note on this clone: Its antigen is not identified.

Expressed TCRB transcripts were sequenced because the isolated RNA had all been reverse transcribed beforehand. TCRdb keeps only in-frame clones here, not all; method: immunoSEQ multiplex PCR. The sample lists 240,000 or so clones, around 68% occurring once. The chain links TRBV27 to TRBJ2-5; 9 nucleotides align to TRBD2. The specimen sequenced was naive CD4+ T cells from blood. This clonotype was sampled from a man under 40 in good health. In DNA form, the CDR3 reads TGTGCCAGCAGTTCCTCTAGCGGGAAGCCCAGGGTGCAGTACTTC. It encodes CASSSSSGKPRVQYF.